This TCR beta chain derives from a study of T cell responses to AZD1222 COVID-19 vaccine. Study conclusions and caveats: Researchers report vaccine-associated CD4 TCRs spanning spike, with dominance at 160-218 and 743-854. A reported finding is that nearly half of spike-specific TCRs target unmutated variant regions. Repertoire samples came only from after the peak T cell response.

With respect to this clone: The antigen remains unidentified.

The CDR3 sequence is 14 residues long. The germline V gene encodes CDR1 KGHSH and CDR2 LQKENI. Trimming stripped 6 bases from V and 2 bases from J, with 13 bases between. TCRdb's copy holds only in-frame clones and misses some; the assay was immunoSEQ multiplex PCR. This sample has under 60,000 clones, with about 86% found just once. The sample consisted of peripheral blood, taken on day 0 of AZD1222 vaccination. This receptor was obtained from an adult in good health. The chain recombines TRBV18 with TRBJ2-5; possibly TRBD1 for D (5 bases). The CDR3 DNA sequence: TGTGCCAGCTCCCCTAGACAGACACAAGAGACCCAGTACTTC. This sequence encodes CASSPRQTQETQYF.